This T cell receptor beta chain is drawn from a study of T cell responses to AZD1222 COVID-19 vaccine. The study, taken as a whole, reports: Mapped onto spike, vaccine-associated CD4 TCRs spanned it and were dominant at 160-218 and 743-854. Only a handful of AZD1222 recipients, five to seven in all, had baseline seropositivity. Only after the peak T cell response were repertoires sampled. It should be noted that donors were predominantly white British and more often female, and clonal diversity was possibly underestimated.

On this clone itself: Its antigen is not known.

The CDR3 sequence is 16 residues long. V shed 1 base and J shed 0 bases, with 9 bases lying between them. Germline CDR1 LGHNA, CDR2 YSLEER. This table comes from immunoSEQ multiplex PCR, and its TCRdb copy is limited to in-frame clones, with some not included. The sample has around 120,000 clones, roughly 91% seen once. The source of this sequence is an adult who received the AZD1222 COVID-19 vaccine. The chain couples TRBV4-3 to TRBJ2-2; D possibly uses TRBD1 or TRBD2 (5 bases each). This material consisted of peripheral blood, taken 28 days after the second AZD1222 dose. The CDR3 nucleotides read TGCGCCAGCAGCCAAGGGTGGGGACCGAACACCGGGGAGCTGTTTTTT. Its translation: CASSQGWGPNTGELFF.